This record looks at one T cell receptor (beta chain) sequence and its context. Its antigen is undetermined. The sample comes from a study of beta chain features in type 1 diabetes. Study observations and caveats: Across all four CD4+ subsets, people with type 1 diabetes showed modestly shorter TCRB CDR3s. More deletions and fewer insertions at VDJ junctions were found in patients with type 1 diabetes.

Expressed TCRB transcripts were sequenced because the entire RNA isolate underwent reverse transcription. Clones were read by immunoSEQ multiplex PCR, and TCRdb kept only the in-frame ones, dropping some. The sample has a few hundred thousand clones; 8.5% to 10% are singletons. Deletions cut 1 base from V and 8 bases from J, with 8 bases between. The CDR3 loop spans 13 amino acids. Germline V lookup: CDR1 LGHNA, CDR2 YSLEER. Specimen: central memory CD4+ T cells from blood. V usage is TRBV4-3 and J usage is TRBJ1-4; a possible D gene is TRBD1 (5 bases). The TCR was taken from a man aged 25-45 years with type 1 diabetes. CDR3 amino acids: CASSQVRGEKLFF. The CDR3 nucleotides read TGCGCCAGCAGCCAAGTGAGGGGAGAAAAACTGTTTTTT.